This note documents a single T cell receptor (beta chain) sequence. There is no known antigen for this receptor. No quality values exist for individual bases; no much larger clone is one base distant. The sample's time point label, in plain terms: blood 4 weeks post-SBRT, at nephrectomy. In the paper's terms, the treatment or condition label means: 15 Gy SBRT to primary tumor, nephrectomy 4 weeks later. The samples were obtained from a clinical trial, where primary renal cell carcinomas were treated with 15 Gy stereotactic body radiation therapy and then removed by nephrectomy 4 weeks afterward. To follow tumor-enriched clonotypes, serial peripheral blood was collected from radiation-treated patients at baseline and at 2 weeks and 4 weeks after SBRT. Every patient had renal cell carcinoma of clear cell pathology. Genomic DNA for TCR sequencing was prepared using the QIAamp DNA Blood Mini Kit (Qiagen). Samples were included in the analyses only if all quality control checks were passed.

This sample was taken from a study of radiation and T cells in renal cell carcinoma (dated by TCRdb to 2018 to 2021). With regard to the full study: In total, some 50 samples, comprising 25 or so tumors and some 27 peripheral blood samples, were subjected to TCR beta sequencing. The last blood draw occurred 4 weeks after radiation, at the same time as nephrectomy. Across all 50 or so samples, 3,800,000 or so unique CDR3 nucleotide sequences encoding approximately 3,000,000 unique CDR3 amino acid sequences were identified.

What the study reported, not specific to this receptor: Changes in the blood repertoire were not tracked past 4 weeks after treatment. In blood, the top tumor clonotypes increased between baseline and 2 weeks post-radiation and then shrank by 4 weeks, which suggests that tumor-resident clones expanded only transiently. Because no pretreatment tumor biopsies were available, whether clonotypes were present in the tumor at baseline could not be determined. The single-armed trial design could not address effects of radiation dose or scheduling on the TCR repertoire.

Measured from the cysteine to the phenylalanine, the CDR3 is 12 residues long. The CDR3 DNA has 36 bases and is translated from base 1. Sequences LNHNV (CDR1) and YYDKDF (CDR2) are obtained from the germline V gene (reference sequence). A distance of 7 bases separates the germline ends of V and J, which lose 1 base and 6 bases respectively. The immunoSEQ kit was used, according to the manufacturer's recommendations, to generate TCR beta libraries from genomic DNA. To prepare libraries, a first multiplex PCR with proprietary primers was run, followed by a second PCR that added unique barcodes, and a bead cleanup was done after each round. Each sample batch included a kit-provided positive control reaction and a negative control reaction. The final libraries were assessed on an Agilent 4200 TapeStation D1000 ScreenTape, pooled by volume, and quantified by qPCR. Sequencing was performed on an Illumina NextSeq500 with a MidOutput 150-cycle cartridge, and 156 Read1 and 15 Index1 cycles were run with kit custom primers. The pooled library was loaded at approximately 1 pM with an approximately 20% PhiX control spike-in. Under the source paper's analysis protocol: Vendor-processed data were analyzed in R, with a clonotype defined as all T cells sharing the same CDR3 nucleotide sequence. In the clone abundance analyses, frequencies in each sample were normalized to that sample's 10,000 most abundant clones. Public T cell clones, averaging fewer than five per sample, were removed before analysis. Tumor-enriched clonotypes and baseline blood-enriched clonotypes were defined as those with an abundance difference of at least 32-fold between compartments. A beta-binomial differential abundance model was used to identify clonotypes that expanded or contracted between blood time points. Tumor-blood repertoire similarity was measured with the Baroni-Urbani and Buser coefficient, and group comparisons used two-tailed Wilcoxon tests in R. As stored in TCRdb, this immuneACCESS dataset retains in-frame rearrangements with V and J assigned. A fraction of the clones does not appear; measured against another copy, unresolved V genes explain less than half of the discrepancy, and the remainder lacks a known reason. V and J calls plus clone size are reproduced from that table; the DNA served to infer D and trimming. The sample records fewer than 45,000 clones, over 80% of which are singletons. 25% to 30% of the sample comes from the top ten.

The starting material was blood, obtained from a patient whose treatment included radiotherapy and nephrectomy. Recombination linked TRBV15 to TRBJ2-7, with no D gene named confidently. This TCR came from a woman between 70 and 85 years old with renal cell carcinoma. The DNA sequence reads TGTGCCACCAGCAGAGGAGAGCGCGAGCAGTACTTC. Its coded protein is CATSRGEREQYF.